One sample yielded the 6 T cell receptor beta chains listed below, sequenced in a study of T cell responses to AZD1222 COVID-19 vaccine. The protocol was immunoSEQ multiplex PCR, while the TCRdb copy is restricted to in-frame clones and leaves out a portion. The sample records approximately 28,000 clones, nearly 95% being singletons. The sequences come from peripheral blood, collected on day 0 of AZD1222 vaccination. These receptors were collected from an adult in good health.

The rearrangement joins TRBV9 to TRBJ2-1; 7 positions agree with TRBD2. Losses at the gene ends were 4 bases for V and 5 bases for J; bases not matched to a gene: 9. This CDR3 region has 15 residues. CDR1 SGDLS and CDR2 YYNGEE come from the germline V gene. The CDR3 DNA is TGTGCCAGCAGCCCAAGGCGGGAGCCGGACAATGAGCAGTTCTTC. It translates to CASSPRREPDNEQFF.

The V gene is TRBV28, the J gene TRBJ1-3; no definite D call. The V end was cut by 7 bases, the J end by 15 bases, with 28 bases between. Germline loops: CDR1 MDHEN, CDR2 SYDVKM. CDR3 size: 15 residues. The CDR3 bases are TGTGCCAGCAACACCCTCCGGGCTCCCGTTTTCCGAACATATTTT. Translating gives CASNTLRAPVFRTYF.

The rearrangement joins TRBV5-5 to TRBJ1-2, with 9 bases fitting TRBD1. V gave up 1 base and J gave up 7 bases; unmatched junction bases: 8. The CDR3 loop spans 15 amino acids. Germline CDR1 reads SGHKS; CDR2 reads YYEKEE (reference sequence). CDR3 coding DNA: TGTGCCAGCAGCTTGACTTCACAGGGGGCCTTTGGCTACACCTTC. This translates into CASSLTSQGAFGYTF.

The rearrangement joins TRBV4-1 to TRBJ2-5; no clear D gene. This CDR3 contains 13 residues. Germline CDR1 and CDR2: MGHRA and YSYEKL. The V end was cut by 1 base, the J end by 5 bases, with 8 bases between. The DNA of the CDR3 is TGCGCCAGCAGCCAAGCGGTGAGGGAGACCCAGTACTTC. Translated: CASSQAVRETQYF.

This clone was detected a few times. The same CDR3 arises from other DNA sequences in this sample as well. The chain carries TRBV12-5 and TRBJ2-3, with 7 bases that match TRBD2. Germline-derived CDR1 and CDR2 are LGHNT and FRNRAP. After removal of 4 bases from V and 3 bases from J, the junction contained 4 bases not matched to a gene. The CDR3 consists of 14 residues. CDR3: CASGWREFTDTQYF. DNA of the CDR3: TGTGCTAGTGGTTGGCGGGAGTTTACAGATACGCAGTATTTT.

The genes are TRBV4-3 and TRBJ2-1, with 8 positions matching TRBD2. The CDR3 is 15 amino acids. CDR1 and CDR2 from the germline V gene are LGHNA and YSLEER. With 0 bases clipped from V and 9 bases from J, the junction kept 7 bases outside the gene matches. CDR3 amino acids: CASSQDGLARVEQFF. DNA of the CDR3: TGCGCCAGCAGCCAAGATGGACTAGCTCGAGTTGAGCAGTTCTTC.